One and the same sample provided the 11 T cell receptor beta chains below, sequenced in a study of OX40 agonist ivuxolimab in advanced cancers. Data came from immunoSEQ multiplex PCR; TCRdb stores just in-frame clones and leaves some out. The table records 70,000 to 90,000 clones, roughly nine tenths of them present only once. Sequenced here: CD4+ or CD8+ T cells sorted from blood, sampled in a trial of the OX40 agonist ivuxolimab. All receptors come from an adult with an advanced solid tumor such as melanoma, head and neck, liver or kidney cancer.

The CDR3 DNA is TGTGCCAGCAGGGGACAGGGTTCCACTGAAGCTTTCTTT. Its translation: CASRGQGSTEAFF. The chain combines TRBV7-9 with TRBJ1-1; 9 bases are a match to TRBD1. The CDR3 extends over 13 amino acids. V lost 6 bases, J lost 4 bases, and 3 bases stayed unmatched. Germline V gives CDR1 SEHNR, CDR2 FQNEAQ (reference sequence).

The chain recombines TRBV29-1 with TRBJ2-2; unclear D gene. The germline CDR1 and CDR2 sequences are SQVTM and ANQGSEA. This CDR3 contains 12 residues. V lost 2 bases and J 4 bases, leaving 5 bases between the germline ends. The CDR3: CSVERSTGELFF. In DNA form, the CDR3 reads TGCAGCGTTGAAAGGTCCACCGGGGAGCTGTTTTTT.

The CDR3 region is CASSLTGGETDTQYF. In nucleotides, the CDR3 is TGTGCCAGCAGCTTGACAGGGGGCGAAACAGATACGCAGTATTTT. The chain employs TRBV7-2 and TRBJ2-3; 10 positions agree with TRBD1. The CDR3 contains 15 residues. V lost 3 bases to trimming and J lost 3 bases; unmatched junction nucleotides: 3. Per the germline V gene, CDR1 is SGHTA and CDR2 is FQGNSA. The full variable domain, completed using reference TRBV7-2 and TRBJ2-3, is GAGVSQSPSNKVTEKGKDVELRCDPISGHTALYWYRQSLGQGLEFLIYFQGNSAPDKSGLPSDRFSAERTGGSVSTLTIQRTQQEDSAVYLCASSLTGGETDTQYFGPGTRLTVL.

This chain connects TRBV7-9 to TRBJ1-2; maybe TRBD1 (6 bases). The CDR3 contains 13 residues. The germline V gene encodes CDR1 SEHNR and CDR2 FQNEAQ (reference sequence). Trimming took off 1 base at V and 3 bases at J, with 6 bases between the two ends. The CDR3 DNA sequence: TGTGCCAGCAGCTTAGACAGGGACTATGGCTACACCTTC. This gives the protein CASSLDRDYGYTF. Combining the CDR3 with reference TRBV7-9 and TRBJ1-2 gives the whole variable domain DTGVSQNPRHKITKRGQNVTFRCDPISEHNRLYWYRQTLGQGPEFLTYFQNEAQLEKSRLLSDRFSAERPKGSFSTLEIQRTEQGDSAMYLCASSLDRDYGYTFGSGTRLTVV.

This clone was detected only once. The rearrangement links TRBV5-1 to TRBJ2-7; 7 positions match TRBD2. V dropped 4 bases and J dropped 7; count of bases not matched to a gene: 17. The CDR3 runs 16 residues. CDR1 and CDR2 from the germline V gene are SGHRS and YFSETQ. The CDR3 region has the DNA TGCGCCAGCAGCCAGAGCTCCGGGACTACCGCTGGGGAGCAGTACTTC. Translating gives CASSQSSGTTAGEQYF.

The rearrangement uses TRBV28 and TRBJ2-1; 8 bases are a match to TRBD1. The CDR3 length is 15 residues. V trimming: 6 bases; J trimming: 1 base; junction bases outside the gene matches: 5. Per the germline V gene, CDR1 is MDHEN and CDR2 is SYDVKM. The DNA of the CDR3 is TGTGCCAGCAGAGCAGGGGGCAGGTCCTACAATGAGCAGTTCTTC. This codes for CASRAGGRSYNEQFF.

V and J are TRBV6-5 and TRBJ1-5; D is unclear. The CDR3 extends over 12 amino acids. Trimming took off 2 bases at V and 7 bases at J, with 6 bases between the two ends. In germline, CDR1 is MNHEY, CDR2 SVGAGI. CDR3 nucleotides: TGTGCCAGCAGTTACCGGGAGCAGCCCCAGCATTTT. Its translation is CASSYREQPQHF.

This clone showed up just once. The chain links TRBV6-5 to TRBJ1-4, with a weak D call TRBD1 (5 bases). The germline V gene has CDR1 MNHEY and CDR2 SVGAGI. There are 14 residues in the CDR3. The V end was cut by 7 bases, the J end by 0 bases, with 9 bases between. CDR3 residues: CASKTGATNEKLFF. The CDR3 region has the DNA TGTGCCAGCAAAACAGGTGCAACTAATGAAAAACTGTTTTTT.

This clone was seen only once. J is TRBJ1-2 and V is TRBV7-9; D ambiguous. Trimming left V 1 base short and J 7 bases short, with 13 bases between. This CDR3 has 14 residues. Germline V CDR1 and CDR2: SEHNR, FQNEAQ (reference sequence). CDR3 in DNA: TGTGCCAGCAGCTTAGATGCGGTAGGCGGTGGCTACACCTTC. Translating it yields CASSLDAVGGGYTF. Full variable domain (outside the CDR3, taken from reference TRBV7-9 and TRBJ1-2): DTGVSQNPRHKITKRGQNVTFRCDPISEHNRLYWYRQTLGQGPEFLTYFQNEAQLEKSRLLSDRFSAERPKGSFSTLEIQRTEQGDSAMYLCASSLDAVGGGYTFGSGTRLTVV.

The V and J genes are TRBV7-9 and TRBJ2-1; weak D call: TRBD1 (5 bases). From germline, CDR1 is SEHNR and CDR2 FQNEAQ (reference sequence). V lost 4 bases to trimming and J lost 5 bases, with 15 bases between them. The CDR3 spans 15 residues. The CDR3: CASSSRVGNNNEQFF. The DNA for the CDR3 is TGTGCCAGCAGCTCCAGGGTGGGGAATAACAATGAGCAGTTCTTC.

The genes are TRBV4-2 and TRBJ2-5; D is perhaps TRBD2 (6 bases). This CDR3 has 16 residues. V shed 3 bases and J shed 2 bases, with 16 bases lying between them. Germline V gives CDR1 LGHNA, CDR2 YNFKEQ. CDR3 DNA: TGTGCCAGCAGCCAGGAAGGAGAGAGCGGGCAAGAGACCCAGTACTTC. Its translation: CASSQEGESGQETQYF.